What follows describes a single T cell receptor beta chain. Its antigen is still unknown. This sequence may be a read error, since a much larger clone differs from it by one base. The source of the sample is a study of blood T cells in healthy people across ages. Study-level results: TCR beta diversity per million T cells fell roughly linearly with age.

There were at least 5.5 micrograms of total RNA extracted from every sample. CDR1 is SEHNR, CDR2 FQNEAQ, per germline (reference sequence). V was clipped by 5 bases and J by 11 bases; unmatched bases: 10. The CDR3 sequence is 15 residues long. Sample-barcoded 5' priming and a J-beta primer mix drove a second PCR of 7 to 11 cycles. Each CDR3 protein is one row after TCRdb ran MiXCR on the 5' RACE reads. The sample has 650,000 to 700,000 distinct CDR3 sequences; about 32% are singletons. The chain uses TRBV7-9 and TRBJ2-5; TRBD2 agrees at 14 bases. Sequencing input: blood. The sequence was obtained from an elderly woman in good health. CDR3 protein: CASSRTSGGPSEQYF. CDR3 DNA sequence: TGTGCCAGCAGCCGGACTAGCGGGGGGCCGAGTGAGCAGTACTTC. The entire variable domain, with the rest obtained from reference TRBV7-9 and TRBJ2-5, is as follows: DTGVSQNPRHKITKRGQNVTFRCDPISEHNRLYWYRQTLGQGPEFLTYFQNEAQLEKSRLLSDRFSAERPKGSFSTLEIQRTEQGDSAMYLCASSRTSGGPSEQYFGPGTRLLVL.